The rows below give T cell receptor beta chains drawn from one sample of a study of shared clonotypes between healthy human individuals. Data came from immunoSEQ multiplex PCR; TCRdb stores just in-frame clones and leaves some out. The data show more than 2,000,000 clones, more than 85% seen once. Sequenced input: naive CD4+ T cells from PBMCs. The receptors here all came from a man younger than 35 in good health. Some clones in this sample may be carry-over from other donors' samples. Each CDR3 is given with its conserved first and last residue. The order of the fields is J gene, clone size, V gene, D gene, CDR3 DNA, CDR3 protein. The D gene is left open where the match is weak. Clone size, where shown, is once, few, many, or a class for clones that have expanded.

J gene: TRBJ2-7; clone size: -; V gene: TRBV9; D gene: TRBD2; CDR3 DNA: TGTGCCAGCAGCGTAGACCCGGTGATAGGGCGGGAGGCGACCTTC; CDR3 protein: CASSVDPVIGREATF
J gene: TRBJ1-1; clone size: -; V gene: TRBV6-5; D gene: TRBD1; CDR3 DNA: TGTGCCAGCAGTCAACCGTACAGGGGGAATACTGAAGCTTTCTTT; CDR3 protein: CASSQPYRGNTEAFF
J gene: TRBJ2-2; clone size: once; V gene: TRBV6-5; D gene: TRBD2; CDR3 DNA: TGTGCCAGCAGTTACCGCGGACTAGGAGGCACCGGGGAGCTGTTTTTT; CDR3 protein: CASSYRGLGGTGELFF
J gene: TRBJ2-1; clone size: -; V gene: TRBV18; D gene: -; CDR3 DNA: TGTGCCAGCTCCCCCCGATACAATGAGCAGTTCTTC; CDR3 protein: CASSPRYNEQFF
J gene: TRBJ2-7; clone size: -; V gene: TRBV7-8; D gene: -; CDR3 DNA: TGTGCCAGCAGCTTGGGGGGCGCGGGGGAGCAGTACTTC; CDR3 protein: CASSLGGAGEQYF
J gene: TRBJ2-1; clone size: -; V gene: TRBV15; D gene: TRBD2; CDR3 DNA: TGTGCCACCAGAGACCTACTAGCGCCTGTATACAATGAGCAGTTCTTC; CDR3 protein: CATRDLLAPVYNEQFF
J gene: TRBJ2-3; clone size: -; V gene: TRBV28; D gene: -; CDR3 DNA: TGTGCCAGCAGAGGGGGTAGGGCCACAGATACGCAGTATTTT; CDR3 protein: CASRGGRATDTQYF
J gene: TRBJ1-1; clone size: -; V gene: TRBV28; D gene: -; CDR3 DNA: TGTGCCAGCAGTTTAGCGAGGGATGCGGGTGGCACTGAAGCTTTCTTT; CDR3 protein: CASSLARDAGGTEAFF
J gene: TRBJ2-7; clone size: -; V gene: TRBV4-1; D gene: TRBD2; CDR3 DNA: TGCGCCAGCAGCCAAGAACGAGGTAGCGGGAGACACGAGCAGTACTTC; CDR3 protein: CASSQERGSGRHEQYF
J gene: TRBJ1-2; clone size: -; V gene: TRBV5-4; D gene: TRBD1; CDR3 DNA: TGTGCCAGCAGCTCGACAGGGTCGGGGAACTATGGCTACACCTTC; CDR3 protein: CASSSTGSGNYGYTF
J gene: TRBJ2-7; clone size: -; V gene: TRBV27; D gene: TRBD2; CDR3 DNA: TGTGCCAGCAGTTCTCCGTGGACTAGCGGGAGCTACGAGCAGTACTTC; CDR3 protein: CASSSPWTSGSYEQYF
J gene: TRBJ2-5; clone size: -; V gene: TRBV7-9; D gene: TRBD1; CDR3 DNA: TGTGCCAGCAGCCCCAAGACAAGGGACAGGGGGGAGACCCAGTACTTC; CDR3 protein: CASSPKTRDRGETQYF
J gene: TRBJ1-2; clone size: -; V gene: TRBV25-1; D gene: -; CDR3 DNA: TGTGCCAGCAGTACCCCGGGTTCCTATGGCTACACCTTC; CDR3 protein: CASSTPGSYGYTF
J gene: TRBJ2-2; clone size: -; V gene: TRBV9; D gene: -; CDR3 DNA: TGTGCCAGCAGCCCGGGGTTTGGCACCGGGGAGCTGTTTTTT; CDR3 protein: CASSPGFGTGELFF
J gene: TRBJ2-1; clone size: -; V gene: TRBV11-2; D gene: TRBD2; CDR3 DNA: TGTGCCAGCAGCTTAGCAGGGAGGGCCGGAAATGAGCAGTTCTTC; CDR3 protein: CASSLAGRAGNEQFF
J gene: TRBJ1-2; clone size: once; V gene: TRBV7-8; D gene: -; CDR3 DNA: TGTGCCAGCAGCCGCGGGGAGAACTATGGCTACACCTTC; CDR3 protein: CASSRGENYGYTF
J gene: TRBJ2-3; clone size: -; V gene: TRBV27; D gene: TRBD1; CDR3 DNA: TGTGCCAGCAGTGAAAGGACAGGAAACACAGATACGCAGTATTTT; CDR3 protein: CASSERTGNTDTQYF
J gene: TRBJ2-7; clone size: -; V gene: TRBV7-9; D gene: TRBD1; CDR3 DNA: TGTGCCAGCAGCCCTGGGACAGGGCGATCCTACGAGCAGTACTTC; CDR3 protein: CASSPGTGRSYEQYF
J gene: TRBJ2-3; clone size: -; V gene: TRBV4-1; D gene: -; CDR3 DNA: TGCGCCAGCAGCCAAGGGGTCAGGGGCAGAAAGTCCACAGATACGCAGTATTTT; CDR3 protein: CASSQGVRGRKSTDTQYF
J gene: TRBJ2-3; clone size: -; V gene: TRBV15; D gene: TRBD2; CDR3 DNA: TGTGCCACCAGCCCCGGGACTAGCGCAGATACGCAGTATTTT; CDR3 protein: CATSPGTSADTQYF
J gene: TRBJ1-2; clone size: once; V gene: TRBV18; D gene: -; CDR3 DNA: TGTGCCAGCTCACGCGAATCGGGGTCTTATGGCTACACCTTC; CDR3 protein: CASSRESGSYGYTF
J gene: TRBJ2-3; clone size: -; V gene: TRBV7-2; D gene: TRBD2; CDR3 DNA: TGTGCCAGCAGCTACGGGGGGCGGACTAGCGGAAGCACAGATACGCAGTATTTT; CDR3 protein: CASSYGGRTSGSTDTQYF
J gene: TRBJ2-7; clone size: -; V gene: TRBV9; D gene: TRBD1; CDR3 DNA: TGTGCCAGCAGCCGCGACCGGGACAGGGGCTACGAGCAGTACTTC; CDR3 protein: CASSRDRDRGYEQYF
J gene: TRBJ2-3; clone size: -; V gene: TRBV5-1; D gene: -; CDR3 DNA: TGCGCCAGCGCCGACTCCCTCACGGGCACAGATACGCAGTATTTT; CDR3 protein: CASADSLTGTDTQYF
J gene: TRBJ2-3; clone size: -; V gene: TRBV14; D gene: -; CDR3 DNA: TGTGCCAGCAGCCAACTAGCCGCAGATACGCAGTATTTT; CDR3 protein: CASSQLAADTQYF
J gene: TRBJ2-2; clone size: -; V gene: TRBV2; D gene: TRBD2; CDR3 DNA: TGTGCCAGCAGGGGGACTAGCGGGAGGGCCGCGGTTGGGGAGCTGTTTTTT; CDR3 protein: CASRGTSGRAAVGELFF
J gene: TRBJ2-4; clone size: once; V gene: TRBV5-4; D gene: TRBD2; CDR3 DNA: TGTGCCAGCAGCAAGGGACTAGCGGGAGGGATTGACATTCAGTACTTC; CDR3 protein: CASSKGLAGGIDIQYF
J gene: TRBJ2-1; clone size: -; V gene: TRBV4-2; D gene: TRBD2; CDR3 DNA: TGTGCCAGCAGCCGCGCAGCGGGGGGCCCCTCCTACAATGAGCAGTTCTTC; CDR3 protein: CASSRAAGGPSYNEQFF
J gene: TRBJ2-3; clone size: -; V gene: TRBV12-5; D gene: -; CDR3 DNA: TGTGCTAGTGGTTTCCCCTGGGGACGAGCAGATACGCAGTATTTT; CDR3 protein: CASGFPWGRADTQYF
J gene: TRBJ2-3; clone size: -; V gene: TRBV25-1; D gene: TRBD1; CDR3 DNA: TGTGCCAGCAGTGCTGGGACAGGCTATACAGATACGCAGTATTTT; CDR3 protein: CASSAGTGYTDTQYF
J gene: TRBJ1-2; clone size: -; V gene: TRBV29-1; D gene: -; CDR3 DNA: TGCAGCGCGCGAGGGAACGGCGGCTACACCTTC; CDR3 protein: CSARGNGGYTF
J gene: TRBJ2-7; clone size: -; V gene: TRBV9; D gene: -; CDR3 DNA: TGTGCCAGCAGCGTAGATAGACACGAGCAGTACTTC; CDR3 protein: CASSVDRHEQYF
J gene: TRBJ1-3; clone size: -; V gene: TRBV6-6; D gene: -; CDR3 DNA: TGTGCCAGCAGTTTCTCGGCGGGAGGAAACACCATATATTTT; CDR3 protein: CASSFSAGGNTIYF
J gene: TRBJ1-5; clone size: -; V gene: TRBV7-2; D gene: -; CDR3 DNA: TGTGCCAGCAGCTTAGGCGCACTGGTTCGGCAGCCCCAGCATTTT; CDR3 protein: CASSLGALVRQPQHF
J gene: TRBJ1-5; clone size: -; V gene: TRBV7-2; D gene: -; CDR3 DNA: TGTGCCAGCAGCAGGGACGGGACCAATCAGCCCCAGCATTTT; CDR3 protein: CASSRDGTNQPQHF
J gene: TRBJ2-1; clone size: -; V gene: TRBV2; D gene: -; CDR3 DNA: TGTGCCAGCAGTTCTACCGGGACTGGTTACAATGAGCAGTTCTTC; CDR3 protein: CASSSTGTGYNEQFF
J gene: TRBJ2-3; clone size: -; V gene: TRBV25-1; D gene: -; CDR3 DNA: TGTGCCAGCAGTGAAGAGGGCAGCACAGATACGCAGTATTTT; CDR3 protein: CASSEEGSTDTQYF
J gene: TRBJ1-4; clone size: -; V gene: TRBV2; D gene: TRBD1; CDR3 DNA: TGTGCCAGCAGTGAGGGACAGGGGAAACTGTTTTTT; CDR3 protein: CASSEGQGKLFF
J gene: TRBJ2-1; clone size: -; V gene: TRBV5-8; D gene: TRBD2; CDR3 DNA: TGTGCCAGCAGCTTGACGGGACTAGGGCACAATGAGCAGTTCTTC; CDR3 protein: CASSLTGLGHNEQFF
J gene: TRBJ2-1; clone size: -; V gene: TRBV18; D gene: -; CDR3 DNA: TGTGCCAGCTCTCCAAAGACTTACAATGAGCAGTTCTTC; CDR3 protein: CASSPKTYNEQFF
J gene: TRBJ2-5; clone size: -; V gene: TRBV28; D gene: -; CDR3 DNA: TGTGCCAGCAGTTTACTCCCAAAGGGGCGAGAGACCCAGTACTTC; CDR3 protein: CASSLLPKGRETQYF
J gene: TRBJ1-2; clone size: -; V gene: TRBV28; D gene: -; CDR3 DNA: TGTGCCAGCAGTTCCTACGGGACAAGGGATGGCTACACCTTC; CDR3 protein: CASSSYGTRDGYTF
J gene: TRBJ2-7; clone size: -; V gene: TRBV5-1; D gene: TRBD2; CDR3 DNA: TGCGCCAGCAGCCCCTCCGGCGGGAGTTCCTACGAGCAGTACTTC; CDR3 protein: CASSPSGGSSYEQYF
J gene: TRBJ1-3; clone size: -; V gene: TRBV28; D gene: -; CDR3 DNA: TGTGCCAGCAGTTTTTGGGGCAGGGGTTTTTTGCGCGACACTGGAAACACCATATATTTT; CDR3 protein: CASSFWGRGFLRDTGNTIYF
J gene: TRBJ1-3; clone size: -; V gene: TRBV2; D gene: -; CDR3 DNA: TGTGCCAGCAGTGAAGTCCGGGATGATGGAAACACCATATATTTT; CDR3 protein: CASSEVRDDGNTIYF
J gene: TRBJ2-7; clone size: once; V gene: TRBV14; D gene: -; CDR3 DNA: TGTGCCAGCAGCCAAGGTGGGGCAGGAGGCCACGAGCAGTACTTC; CDR3 protein: CASSQGGAGGHEQYF
J gene: TRBJ2-2; clone size: -; V gene: TRBV28; D gene: TRBD2; CDR3 DNA: TGTGCCAGCAGTTTTACTAGCGGGAGGGTCGGGGAGCTGTTTTTT; CDR3 protein: CASSFTSGRVGELFF
J gene: TRBJ2-6; clone size: -; V gene: TRBV28; D gene: TRBD2; CDR3 DNA: TGTGCCAGCAGTACACACCGGACTAGCGGTAGCTCTGGGGCCAACGTCCTGACTTTC; CDR3 protein: CASSTHRTSGSSGANVLTF
J gene: TRBJ1-4; clone size: -; V gene: TRBV6-5; D gene: -; CDR3 DNA: TGTGCCAGCAGTTACCGGGCCGGGACACATAATGAAAAACTGTTTTTT; CDR3 protein: CASSYRAGTHNEKLFF
J gene: TRBJ1-2; clone size: -; V gene: TRBV30; D gene: TRBD1; CDR3 DNA: TGTGCCTGGAGTGCCCGACAGGGAAGCTACACCTTC; CDR3 protein: CAWSARQGSYTF
J gene: TRBJ1-1; clone size: -; V gene: TRBV7-7; D gene: TRBD1; CDR3 DNA: TGTGCCAGCAGCACAAGGACAGGGTTTAGTGAAGCTTTCTTT; CDR3 protein: CASSTRTGFSEAFF
J gene: TRBJ2-5; clone size: -; V gene: TRBV7-2; D gene: -; CDR3 DNA: TGTGCCAGCAGCCCATCGGGTTGGCGGACCCAAGAGACCCAGTACTTC; CDR3 protein: CASSPSGWRTQETQYF
J gene: TRBJ2-2; clone size: -; V gene: TRBV10-1; D gene: -; CDR3 DNA: TGCGCCAGCAGTGGAGGAGGACTTGTAGGGGAGCTGTTTTTT; CDR3 protein: CASSGGGLVGELFF
J gene: TRBJ2-7; clone size: -; V gene: TRBV2; D gene: -; CDR3 DNA: TGTGCCAGCGGGCTGGAATACGAGCAGTACTTC; CDR3 protein: CASGLEYEQYF
J gene: TRBJ1-5; clone size: -; V gene: TRBV30; D gene: -; CDR3 DNA: TGTGCCTGGAGTCGGCAGGGAGATCAGCCCCAGCATTTT; CDR3 protein: CAWSRQGDQPQHF
J gene: TRBJ2-7; clone size: -; V gene: TRBV11-2; D gene: -; CDR3 DNA: TGTGCCAGCAGCCCCCGAGTTGGCGGGTCGTCAAACTACGAGCAGTACTTC; CDR3 protein: CASSPRVGGSSNYEQYF
J gene: TRBJ2-2; clone size: -; V gene: TRBV30; D gene: -; CDR3 DNA: TGTGCCTGGAACCCGGGAGCCGGGGAGCTGTTTTTT; CDR3 protein: CAWNPGAGELFF